This T cell receptor beta chain emerged from a study of Graves' ophthalmopathy and Graves' hyperthyroidism. Broader study findings: Prediction of ophthalmopathy progression reached about 71% sensitivity and approximately 74% specificity. Clonotypes were expanded in thyroid at above 0.001 frequency, and most also appeared in blood.

With 3 bases removed from V and 2 bases from J, the gap between germline ends came to 11 bases. The CDR3 runs to 14 residues. CDR1 is GTSNPN and CDR2 is SVGIG in the germline V gene (reference sequence). Scientists amplified the TCR beta CDR3 regions from RNA transcripts. The first-round RT-PCR employed HTBI primers together with the Qiagen OneStep RT-PCR kit. A multiplex PCR was then performed as the second round. Each CDR3 protein gets one entry after TCRdb re-called the multiplex PCR reads with MiXCR. The sample has roughly 400,000 distinct CDR3 sequences; around 19% are singletons. Certain patients, namely those with other autoimmune diseases, uncontrolled infections, pregnancy or lactation, were excluded. Serum thyroxine and TRAb, along with clinical symptoms, thyroid ultrasound and orbital computed tomography, were what diagnosis relied on. This clonotype was seen repeatedly, ten times or more. Its antigen is unknown.

Sequencing used peripheral blood. The chain links TRBV30 to TRBJ1-3; D is possibly TRBD1 (5 bases). The sequence came from a young woman with Graves' ophthalmopathy. The CDR3 DNA sequence: TGTGCCTGGAGCGTGGGGGTAACTGGAAACACCATATATTTT. Translating gives CAWSVGVTGNTIYF.